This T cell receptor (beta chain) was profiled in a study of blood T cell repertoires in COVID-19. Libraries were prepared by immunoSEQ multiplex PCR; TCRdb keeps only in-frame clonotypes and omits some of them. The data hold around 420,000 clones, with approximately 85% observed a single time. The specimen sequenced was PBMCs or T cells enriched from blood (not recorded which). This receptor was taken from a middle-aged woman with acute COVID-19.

CDR3 coding DNA: TGTGCCAGCAGGGCGGGACAGACCTACACCGGGGAGCTGTTTTTT. It codes for CASRAGQTYTGELFF. The chain uses TRBV7-9 and TRBJ2-2; a possible D gene is TRBD1 (7 bases). Germline CDR1 and CDR2: SEHNR and FQNEAQ (reference sequence). The CDR3 consists of 15 residues. V was clipped by 6 bases and J by 3 bases, with 14 bases between them.